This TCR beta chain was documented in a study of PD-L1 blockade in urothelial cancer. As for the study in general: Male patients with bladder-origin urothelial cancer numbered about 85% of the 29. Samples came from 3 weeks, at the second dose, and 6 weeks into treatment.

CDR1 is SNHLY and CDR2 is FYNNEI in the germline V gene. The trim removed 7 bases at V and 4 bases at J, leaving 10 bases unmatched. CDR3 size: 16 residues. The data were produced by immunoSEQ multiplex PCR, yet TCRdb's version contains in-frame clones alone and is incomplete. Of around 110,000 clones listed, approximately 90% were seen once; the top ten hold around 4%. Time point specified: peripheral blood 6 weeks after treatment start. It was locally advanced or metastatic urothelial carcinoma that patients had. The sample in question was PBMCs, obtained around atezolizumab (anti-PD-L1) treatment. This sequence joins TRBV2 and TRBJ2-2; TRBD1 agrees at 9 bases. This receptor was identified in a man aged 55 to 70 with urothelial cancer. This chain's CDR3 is CASTPIGTGSTGELFF. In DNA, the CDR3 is TGTGCCAGCACCCCAATAGGGACAGGGAGCACCGGGGAGCTGTTTTTT.